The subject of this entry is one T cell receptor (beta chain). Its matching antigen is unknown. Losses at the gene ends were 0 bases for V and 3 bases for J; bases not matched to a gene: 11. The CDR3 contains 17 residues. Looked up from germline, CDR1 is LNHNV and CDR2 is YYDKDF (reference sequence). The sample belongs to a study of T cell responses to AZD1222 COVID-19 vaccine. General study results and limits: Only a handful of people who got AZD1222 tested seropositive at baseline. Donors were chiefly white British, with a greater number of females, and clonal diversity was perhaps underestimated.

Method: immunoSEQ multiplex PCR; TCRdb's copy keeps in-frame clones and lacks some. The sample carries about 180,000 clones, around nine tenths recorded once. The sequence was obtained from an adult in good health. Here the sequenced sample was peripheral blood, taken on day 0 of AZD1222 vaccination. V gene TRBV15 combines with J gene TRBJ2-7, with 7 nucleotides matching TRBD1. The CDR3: CATSRDTTPGTDYEQYF. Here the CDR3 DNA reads TGTGCCACCAGCAGAGACACAACCCCCGGGACAGACTACGAGCAGTACTTC. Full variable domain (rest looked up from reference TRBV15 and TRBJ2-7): DAMVIQNPRYQVTQFGKPVTLSCSQTLNHNVMYWYQQKSSQAPKLLFHYYDKDFNNEADTPDNFQSRRPNTSFCFLDIRSPGLGDTAMYLCATSRDTTPGTDYEQYFGPGTRLTVT.